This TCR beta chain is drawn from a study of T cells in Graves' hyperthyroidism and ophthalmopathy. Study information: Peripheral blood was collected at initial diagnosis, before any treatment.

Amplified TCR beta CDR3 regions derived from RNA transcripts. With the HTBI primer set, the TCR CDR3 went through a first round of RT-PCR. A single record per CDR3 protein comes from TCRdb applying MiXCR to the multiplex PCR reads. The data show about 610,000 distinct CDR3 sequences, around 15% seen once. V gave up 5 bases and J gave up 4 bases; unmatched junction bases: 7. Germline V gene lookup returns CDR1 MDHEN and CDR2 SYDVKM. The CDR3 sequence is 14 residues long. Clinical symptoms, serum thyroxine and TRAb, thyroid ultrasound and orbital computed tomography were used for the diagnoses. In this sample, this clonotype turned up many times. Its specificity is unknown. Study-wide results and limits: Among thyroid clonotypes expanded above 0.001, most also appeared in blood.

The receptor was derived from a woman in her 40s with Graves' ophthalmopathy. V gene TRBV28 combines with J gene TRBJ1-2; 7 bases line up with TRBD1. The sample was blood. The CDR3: CASSRRGRGYGYTF. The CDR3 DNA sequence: TGTGCCAGCAGTAGAAGGGGGCGAGGCTATGGCTACACCTTC.